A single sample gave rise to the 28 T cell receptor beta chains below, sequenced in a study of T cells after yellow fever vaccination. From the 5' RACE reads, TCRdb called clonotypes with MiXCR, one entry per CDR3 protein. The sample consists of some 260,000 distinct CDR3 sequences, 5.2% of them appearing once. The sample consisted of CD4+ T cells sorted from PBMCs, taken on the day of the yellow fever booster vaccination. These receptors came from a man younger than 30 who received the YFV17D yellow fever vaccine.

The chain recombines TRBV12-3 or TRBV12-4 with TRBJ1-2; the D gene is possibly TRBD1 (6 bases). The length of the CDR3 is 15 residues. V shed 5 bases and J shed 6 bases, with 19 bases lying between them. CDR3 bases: TGTGCCAGCAGTGCACAACAGGGCATTGGGCATGGCTACACCTTC. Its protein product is CASSAQQGIGHGYTF.

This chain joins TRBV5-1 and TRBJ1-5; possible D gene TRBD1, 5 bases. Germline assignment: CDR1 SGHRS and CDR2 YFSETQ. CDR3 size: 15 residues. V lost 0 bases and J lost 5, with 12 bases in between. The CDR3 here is CASSLEAGPHQPQHF. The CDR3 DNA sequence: TGCGCCAGCAGCTTGGAGGCAGGGCCCCATCAGCCCCAGCATTTT.

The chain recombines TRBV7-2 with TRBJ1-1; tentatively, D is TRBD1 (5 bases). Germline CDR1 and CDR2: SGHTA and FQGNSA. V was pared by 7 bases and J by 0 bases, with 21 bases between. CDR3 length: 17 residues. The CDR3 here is CASTFGGGGRLNTEAFF. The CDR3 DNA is TGTGCCAGCACGTTCGGTGGGGGGGGAAGGTTGAACACTGAAGCTTTCTTT.

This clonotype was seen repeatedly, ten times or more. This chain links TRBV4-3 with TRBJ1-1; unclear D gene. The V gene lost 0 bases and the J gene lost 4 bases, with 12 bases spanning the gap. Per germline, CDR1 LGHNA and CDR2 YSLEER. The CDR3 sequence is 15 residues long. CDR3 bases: TGCGCCAGCAGCCAAGATAATGGGGATGGCACTGAAGCTTTCTTT. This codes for CASSQDNGDGTEAFF.

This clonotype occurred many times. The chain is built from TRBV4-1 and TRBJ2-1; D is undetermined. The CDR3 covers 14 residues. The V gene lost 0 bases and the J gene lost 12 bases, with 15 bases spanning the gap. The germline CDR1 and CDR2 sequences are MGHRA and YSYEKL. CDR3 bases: TGCGCCAGCAGCCAAGATTGGATCCGTGCGTGGCAGTTCTTC. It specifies CASSQDWIRAWQFF.

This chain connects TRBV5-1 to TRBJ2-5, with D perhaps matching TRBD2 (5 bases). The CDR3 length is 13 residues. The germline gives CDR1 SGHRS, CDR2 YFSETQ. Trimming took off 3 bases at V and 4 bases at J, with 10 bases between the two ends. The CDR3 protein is CASSWENGETQYF. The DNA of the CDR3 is TGCGCCAGCAGCTGGGAGAATGGAGAGACCCAGTACTTC. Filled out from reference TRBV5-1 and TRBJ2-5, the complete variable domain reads KAGVTQTPRYLIKTRGQQVTLSCSPISGHRSVSWYQQTPGQGLQFLFEYFSETQRNKGNFPGRFSGRQFSNSRSEMNVSTLELGDSALYLCASSWENGETQYFGPGTRLLVL.

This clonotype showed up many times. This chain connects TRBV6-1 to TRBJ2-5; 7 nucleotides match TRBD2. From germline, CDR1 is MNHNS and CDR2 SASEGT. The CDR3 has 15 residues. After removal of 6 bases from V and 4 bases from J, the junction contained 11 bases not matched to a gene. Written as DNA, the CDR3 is TGTGCCAGCAGGGTTCAACTAGCGTTATTAGAGACCCAGTACTTC. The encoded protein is CASRVQLALLETQYF.

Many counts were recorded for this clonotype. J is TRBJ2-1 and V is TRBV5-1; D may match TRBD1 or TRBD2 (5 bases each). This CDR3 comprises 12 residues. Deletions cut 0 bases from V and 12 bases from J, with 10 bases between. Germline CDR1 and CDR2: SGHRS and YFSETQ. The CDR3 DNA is TGCGCCAGCAGCTTGGCTTCTGGGGGGCAGTTCTTC. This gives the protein CASSLASGGQFF.

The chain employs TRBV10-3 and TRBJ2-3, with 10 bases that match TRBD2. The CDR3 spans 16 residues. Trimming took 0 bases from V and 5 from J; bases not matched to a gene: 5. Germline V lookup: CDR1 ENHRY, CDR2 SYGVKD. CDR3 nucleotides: TGTGCCATCAGTGAGTCATCTAGCGGGGGAGGAGATACGCAGTATTTT. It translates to CAISESSSGGGDTQYF.

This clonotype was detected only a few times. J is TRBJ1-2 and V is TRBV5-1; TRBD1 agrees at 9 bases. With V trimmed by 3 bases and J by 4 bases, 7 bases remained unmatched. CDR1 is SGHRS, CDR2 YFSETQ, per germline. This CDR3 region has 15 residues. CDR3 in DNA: TGCGCCAGCAGCTCCGGGACAGGGAACGTCTATGGCTACACCTTC. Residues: CASSSGTGNVYGYTF.

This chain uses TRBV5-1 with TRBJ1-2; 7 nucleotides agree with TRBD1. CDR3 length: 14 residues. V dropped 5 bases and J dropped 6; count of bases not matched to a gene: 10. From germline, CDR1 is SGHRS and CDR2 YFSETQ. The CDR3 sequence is CASRKTGKADGYTF. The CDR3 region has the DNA TGCGCCAGCAGGAAGACAGGGAAGGCGGATGGCTACACCTTC.

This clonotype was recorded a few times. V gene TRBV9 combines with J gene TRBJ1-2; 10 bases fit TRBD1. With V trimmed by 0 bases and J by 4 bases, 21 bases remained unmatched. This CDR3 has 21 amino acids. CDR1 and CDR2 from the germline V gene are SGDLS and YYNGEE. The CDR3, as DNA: TGTGCCAGCAGCGTAGACTTAGAGGGGGGACAGGGGCATCAATCAACCTATGGCTACACCTTC. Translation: CASSVDLEGGQGHQSTYGYTF.

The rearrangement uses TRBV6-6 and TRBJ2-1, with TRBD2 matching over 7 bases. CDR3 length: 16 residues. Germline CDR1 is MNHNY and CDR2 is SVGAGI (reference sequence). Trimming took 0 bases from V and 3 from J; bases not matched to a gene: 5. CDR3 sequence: CASSYSTGGNYNEQFF. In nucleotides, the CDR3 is TGTGCCAGCAGTTACTCTACCGGGGGGAACTACAATGAGCAGTTCTTC.

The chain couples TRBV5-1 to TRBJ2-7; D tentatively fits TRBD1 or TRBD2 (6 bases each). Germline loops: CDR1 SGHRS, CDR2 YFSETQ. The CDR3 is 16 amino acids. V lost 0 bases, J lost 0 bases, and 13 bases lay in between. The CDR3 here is CASSLVGGPSSYEQYF. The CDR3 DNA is TGCGCCAGCAGCTTGGTTGGGGGGCCTAGCTCCTACGAGCAGTACTTC.

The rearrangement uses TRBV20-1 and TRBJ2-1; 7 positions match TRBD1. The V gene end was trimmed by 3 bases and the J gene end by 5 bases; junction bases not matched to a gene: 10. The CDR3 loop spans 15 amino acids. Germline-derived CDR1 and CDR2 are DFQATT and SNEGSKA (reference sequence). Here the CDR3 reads CSASRLDRVNNEQFF. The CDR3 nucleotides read TGCAGTGCTAGCCGTTTAGACAGGGTCAACAATGAGCAGTTCTTC.

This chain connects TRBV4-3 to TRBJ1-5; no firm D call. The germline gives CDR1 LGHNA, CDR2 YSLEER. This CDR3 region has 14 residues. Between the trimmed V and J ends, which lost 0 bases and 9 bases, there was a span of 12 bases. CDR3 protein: CASSQEAGPRPQHF. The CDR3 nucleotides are TGCGCCAGCAGCCAAGAGGCGGGTCCTCGGCCCCAGCATTTT.

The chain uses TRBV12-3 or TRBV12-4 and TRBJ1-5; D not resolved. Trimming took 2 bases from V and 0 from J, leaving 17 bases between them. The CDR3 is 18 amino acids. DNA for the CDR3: TGTGCCAGCAGTTTATCCGGGTGGTCTGGGTATAGCAATCAGCCCCAGCATTTT. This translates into CASSLSGWSGYSNQPQHF.

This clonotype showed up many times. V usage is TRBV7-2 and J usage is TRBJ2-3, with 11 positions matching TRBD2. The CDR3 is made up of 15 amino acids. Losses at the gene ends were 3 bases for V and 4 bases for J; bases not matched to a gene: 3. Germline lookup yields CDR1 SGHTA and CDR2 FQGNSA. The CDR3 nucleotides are TGTGCCAGCAGCTTCCAACTAGCGGGGGCAGATACGCAGTATTTT. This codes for CASSFQLAGADTQYF.

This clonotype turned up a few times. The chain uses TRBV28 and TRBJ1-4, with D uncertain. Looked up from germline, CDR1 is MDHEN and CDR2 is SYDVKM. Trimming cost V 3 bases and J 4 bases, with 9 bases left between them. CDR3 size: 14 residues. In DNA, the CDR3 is TGTGCCAGCAGTTTTGCGGGTGGTAATGAAAAACTGTTTTTT. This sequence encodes CASSFAGGNEKLFF. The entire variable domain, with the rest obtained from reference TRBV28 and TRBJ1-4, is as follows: DVKVTQSSRYLVKRTGEKVFLECVQDMDHENMFWYRQDPGLGLRLIYFSYDVKMKEKGDIPEGYSVSREKKERFSLILESASTNQTSMYLCASSFAGGNEKLFFGSGTQLSVL.

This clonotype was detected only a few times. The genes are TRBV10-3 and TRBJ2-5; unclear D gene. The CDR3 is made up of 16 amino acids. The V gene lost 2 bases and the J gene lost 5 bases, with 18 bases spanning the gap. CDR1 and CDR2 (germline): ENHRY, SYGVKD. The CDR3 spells CAISEIWATTSETQYF. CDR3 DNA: TGTGCCATCAGTGAGATATGGGCAACAACCTCGGAGACCCAGTACTTC.

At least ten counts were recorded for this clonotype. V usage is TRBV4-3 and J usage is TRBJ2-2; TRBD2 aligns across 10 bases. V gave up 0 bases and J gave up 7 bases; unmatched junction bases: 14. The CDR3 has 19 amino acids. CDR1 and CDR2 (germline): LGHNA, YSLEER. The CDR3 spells CASSQEYGTSGVRGGELFF. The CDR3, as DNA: TGCGCCAGCAGCCAAGAGTACGGAACTAGCGGGGTTCGGGGCGGGGAGCTGTTTTTT.

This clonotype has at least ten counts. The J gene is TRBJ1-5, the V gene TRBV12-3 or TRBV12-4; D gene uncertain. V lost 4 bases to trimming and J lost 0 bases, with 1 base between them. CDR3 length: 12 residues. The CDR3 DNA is TGTGCCAGCAGTTATAGCAATCAGCCCCAGCATTTT. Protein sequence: CASSYSNQPQHF.

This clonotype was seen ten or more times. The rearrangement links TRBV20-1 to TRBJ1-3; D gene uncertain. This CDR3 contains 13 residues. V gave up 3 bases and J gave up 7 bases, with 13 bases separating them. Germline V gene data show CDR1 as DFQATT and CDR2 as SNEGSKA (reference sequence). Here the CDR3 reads CSARSGNENTIYF. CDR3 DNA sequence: TGCAGTGCTAGGTCCGGGAATGAGAACACCATATATTTT.

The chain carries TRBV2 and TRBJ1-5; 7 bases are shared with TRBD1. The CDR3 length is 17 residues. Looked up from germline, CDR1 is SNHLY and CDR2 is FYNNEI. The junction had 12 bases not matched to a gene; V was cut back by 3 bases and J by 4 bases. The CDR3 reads CASSDNADRRDNQPQHF. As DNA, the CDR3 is TGTGCCAGCAGTGATAATGCGGACAGGCGGGATAATCAGCCCCAGCATTTT.

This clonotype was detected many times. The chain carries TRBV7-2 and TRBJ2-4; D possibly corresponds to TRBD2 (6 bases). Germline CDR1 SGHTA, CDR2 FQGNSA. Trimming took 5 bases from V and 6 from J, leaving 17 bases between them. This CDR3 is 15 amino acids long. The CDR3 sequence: CASSLKGGKGNIQYF. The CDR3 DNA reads TGTGCCAGCAGCCTAAAGGGCGGGAAGGGAAACATTCAGTACTTC.

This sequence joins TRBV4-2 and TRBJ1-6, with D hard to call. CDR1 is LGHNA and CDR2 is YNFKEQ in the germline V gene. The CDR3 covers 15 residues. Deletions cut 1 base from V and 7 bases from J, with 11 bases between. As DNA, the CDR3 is TGTGCCAGCAGCCAAGGAGCGGAACAAAATTCACCCCTCCACTTT. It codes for CASSQGAEQNSPLHF.

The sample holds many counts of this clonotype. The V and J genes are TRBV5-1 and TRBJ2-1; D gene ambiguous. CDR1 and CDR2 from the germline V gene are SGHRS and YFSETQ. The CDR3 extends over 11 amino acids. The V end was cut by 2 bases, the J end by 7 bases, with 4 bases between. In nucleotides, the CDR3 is TGCGCCAGCAGCTTTTCGAATGAGCAGTTCTTC. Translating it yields CASSFSNEQFF. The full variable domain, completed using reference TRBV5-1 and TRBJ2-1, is KAGVTQTPRYLIKTRGQQVTLSCSPISGHRSVSWYQQTPGQGLQFLFEYFSETQRNKGNFPGRFSGRQFSNSRSEMNVSTLELGDSALYLCASSFSNEQFFGPGTRLTVL.

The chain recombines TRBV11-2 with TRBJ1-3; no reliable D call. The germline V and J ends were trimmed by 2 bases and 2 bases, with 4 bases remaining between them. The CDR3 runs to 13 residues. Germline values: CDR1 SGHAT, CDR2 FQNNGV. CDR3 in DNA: TGTGCCAGCAGCTTACTACCTGGAAACACCATATATTTT. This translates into CASSLLPGNTIYF.